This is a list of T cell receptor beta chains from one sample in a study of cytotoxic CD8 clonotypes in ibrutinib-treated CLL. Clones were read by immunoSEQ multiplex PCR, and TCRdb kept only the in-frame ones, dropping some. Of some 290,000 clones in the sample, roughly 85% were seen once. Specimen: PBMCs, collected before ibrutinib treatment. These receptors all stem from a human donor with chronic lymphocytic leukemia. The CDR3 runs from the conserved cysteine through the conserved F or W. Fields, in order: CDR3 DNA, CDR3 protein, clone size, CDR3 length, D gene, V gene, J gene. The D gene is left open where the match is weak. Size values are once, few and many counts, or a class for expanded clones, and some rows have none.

CDR3 DNA: TGCAGTGCTCCCTGGGACTACGAGCAGTACTTC; CDR3 protein: CSAPWDYEQYF; clone size: .; CDR3 length: 11; D gene: .; V gene: TRBV20-1; J gene: TRBJ2-7
CDR3 DNA: TGTGCCAGCAGTGAAGCGCTCGGGACAGCACAAGAGACCCAGTACTTC; CDR3 protein: CASSEALGTAQETQYF; clone size: .; CDR3 length: 16; D gene: TRBD1; V gene: TRBV6-1; J gene: TRBJ2-5
CDR3 DNA: TGTGCCAGCAGATTACAAGGTACCCCAGATACGCAGTATTTT; CDR3 protein: CASRLQGTPDTQYF; clone size: .; CDR3 length: 14; D gene: .; V gene: TRBV2; J gene: TRBJ2-3
CDR3 DNA: TGTGCCAGCAGCTTAGTGGGAGCCACAGATACGCAGTATTTT; CDR3 protein: CASSLVGATDTQYF; clone size: .; CDR3 length: 14; D gene: .; V gene: TRBV13; J gene: TRBJ2-3
CDR3 DNA: TGTGCCAGCATTAGGGCTAGCGGGAGTCAAGATAATGAGCAGTTCTTC; CDR3 protein: CASIRASGSQDNEQFF; clone size: few; CDR3 length: 16; D gene: TRBD2; V gene: TRBV2; J gene: TRBJ2-1
CDR3 DNA: TGTGCCAGCAGTTATTTCGGCTTAGCCGGGGAGCTGTTTTTT; CDR3 protein: CASSYFGLAGELFF; clone size: .; CDR3 length: 14; D gene: .; V gene: TRBV6-5; J gene: TRBJ2-2
CDR3 DNA: TGTGCCAGCAGCCCTCAAGGCGATAACACCGGGGAGCTGTTTTTT; CDR3 protein: CASSPQGDNTGELFF; clone size: .; CDR3 length: 15; D gene: .; V gene: TRBV9; J gene: TRBJ2-2
CDR3 DNA: TGTGCCAGCAGCTTGGCCGTTTATTACGGAATCCAAGAGACCCAGTACTTC; CDR3 protein: CASSLAVYYGIQETQYF; clone size: .; CDR3 length: 17; D gene: .; V gene: TRBV5-8; J gene: TRBJ2-5
CDR3 DNA: TGTGCCAGCAGCTTAGCGCCGGGGATGGGTACGCAGTATTTT; CDR3 protein: CASSLAPGMGTQYF; clone size: .; CDR3 length: 14; D gene: .; V gene: TRBV7-8; J gene: TRBJ2-3
CDR3 DNA: TGTGCCAGTAGTGGCCTAGCGTACGGGAGGTCCTACAATGAGCAGTTCTTC; CDR3 protein: CASSGLAYGRSYNEQFF; clone size: few; CDR3 length: 17; D gene: TRBD2; V gene: TRBV19; J gene: TRBJ2-1
CDR3 DNA: TGTGCCAGCAGTGAAAGGTCAGGGCGGGGAGAGGAGCAGTTCTTC; CDR3 protein: CASSERSGRGEEQFF; clone size: once; CDR3 length: 15; D gene: .; V gene: TRBV2; J gene: TRBJ2-1
CDR3 DNA: TGCGCCAGCAGCCAAGATCGGACTAGCCCTAATGAGCAGTTCTTC; CDR3 protein: CASSQDRTSPNEQFF; clone size: .; CDR3 length: 15; D gene: TRBD2; V gene: TRBV4-1; J gene: TRBJ2-1
CDR3 DNA: TGTGCCAGCAGCTCTCACGGGCGGGAGGGCCAAGAGACCCAGTACTTC; CDR3 protein: CASSSHGREGQETQYF; clone size: once; CDR3 length: 16; D gene: TRBD2; V gene: TRBV25-1; J gene: TRBJ2-5
CDR3 DNA: TGTGCCAGCAGGGGAATTACCTACGAGCAGTACTTC; CDR3 protein: CASRGITYEQYF; clone size: .; CDR3 length: 12; D gene: .; V gene: TRBV2; J gene: TRBJ2-7
CDR3 DNA: TGCAGCGTGGCCGGGACAGGGGGTGAAAAACTGTTTTTT; CDR3 protein: CSVAGTGGEKLFF; clone size: .; CDR3 length: 13; D gene: TRBD1; V gene: TRBV29-1; J gene: TRBJ1-4
CDR3 DNA: TGTGCCAGCAGCTCGAGACAGGGGGCGGACTATGGCTACACCTTC; CDR3 protein: CASSSRQGADYGYTF; clone size: few; CDR3 length: 15; D gene: TRBD1; V gene: TRBV5-4; J gene: TRBJ1-2
CDR3 DNA: TGCGCCAGCAGCCAAGACGCAGGGGGCTACGAGCAGTACTTC; CDR3 protein: CASSQDAGGYEQYF; clone size: .; CDR3 length: 14; D gene: TRBD1; V gene: TRBV4-1; J gene: TRBJ2-7
CDR3 DNA: TGTGCCAGCAGGACCCAGTACAATGAGCAGTTCTTC; CDR3 protein: CASRTQYNEQFF; clone size: .; CDR3 length: 12; D gene: .; V gene: TRBV27; J gene: TRBJ2-1
CDR3 DNA: TGTGCCAGCAGCCACTGGATCCGGGACAGCGAGAGACCTGACACTGAAGCTTTCTTT; CDR3 protein: CASSHWIRDSERPDTEAFF; clone size: .; CDR3 length: 19; D gene: TRBD1; V gene: TRBV4-2; J gene: TRBJ1-1
CDR3 DNA: TGTGCCAGCAGCTTATCTAGCGGCCTTAGCGAGCAGTACTTC; CDR3 protein: CASSLSSGLSEQYF; clone size: .; CDR3 length: 14; D gene: TRBD2; V gene: TRBV7-2; J gene: TRBJ2-7
CDR3 DNA: TGTGCCAGCTCACCAGTACAGGGGGCCCACTATGGCTACACCTTC; CDR3 protein: CASSPVQGAHYGYTF; clone size: .; CDR3 length: 15; D gene: TRBD1; V gene: TRBV18; J gene: TRBJ1-2
CDR3 DNA: TGTGCCACGGACAGGCAGAGGGTCCAGCCCCAGCATTTT; CDR3 protein: CATDRQRVQPQHF; clone size: .; CDR3 length: 13; D gene: TRBD1; V gene: TRBV15; J gene: TRBJ1-5
CDR3 DNA: TGTGCCAGCAGCTCGGGCCAACCCCAGGGGAATCAGCCCCAGCATTTT; CDR3 protein: CASSSGQPQGNQPQHF; clone size: .; CDR3 length: 16; D gene: .; V gene: TRBV7-9; J gene: TRBJ1-5
CDR3 DNA: TGTGCCAGCAGTTCGTCTAGCGGAGAATACTACAATGAGCAGTTCTTC; CDR3 protein: CASSSSSGEYYNEQFF; clone size: .; CDR3 length: 16; D gene: TRBD2; V gene: TRBV28; J gene: TRBJ2-1
CDR3 DNA: TGTGCCAGCAGGACTAAACCTAGCACAGATACGCAGTATTTT; CDR3 protein: CASRTKPSTDTQYF; clone size: .; CDR3 length: 14; D gene: .; V gene: TRBV27; J gene: TRBJ2-3
CDR3 DNA: TGTGCCAGCTCACTCATGGGTCCTAATGAAAAACTGTTTTTT; CDR3 protein: CASSLMGPNEKLFF; clone size: .; CDR3 length: 14; D gene: .; V gene: TRBV18; J gene: TRBJ1-4
CDR3 DNA: TGCGCCAGCAGCCAACTTGCGGGAGTCCCGACCCACGAGCAGTACTTC; CDR3 protein: CASSQLAGVPTHEQYF; clone size: .; CDR3 length: 16; D gene: TRBD2; V gene: TRBV4-3; J gene: TRBJ2-7
CDR3 DNA: TGCAGCAGGGGACAGGAGTCTGGGGCCAACGTCCTGACTTTC; CDR3 protein: CSRGQESGANVLTF; clone size: .; CDR3 length: 14; D gene: TRBD1; V gene: TRBV29-1; J gene: TRBJ2-6
CDR3 DNA: TGCAGCGCCTCGGGACAGATGAACACTGAAGCTTTCTTT; CDR3 protein: CSASGQMNTEAFF; clone size: few; CDR3 length: 13; D gene: TRBD1; V gene: TRBV29-1; J gene: TRBJ1-1
CDR3 DNA: TGTGCCAGCAGAGGCGAGCAGTACTTC; CDR3 protein: CASRGEQYF; clone size: .; CDR3 length: 9; D gene: .; V gene: TRBV6-6; J gene: TRBJ2-7
CDR3 DNA: TGTGCCAGCAGTTACTCGACGGCTTATGGCTACACCTTC; CDR3 protein: CASSYSTAYGYTF; clone size: few; CDR3 length: 13; D gene: .; V gene: TRBV6-5; J gene: TRBJ1-2
CDR3 DNA: TGTGCCAGCAGCTTGAGCGGGATGGGGTACAATGAGCAGTTCTTC; CDR3 protein: CASSLSGMGYNEQFF; clone size: .; CDR3 length: 15; D gene: TRBD2; V gene: TRBV5-4; J gene: TRBJ2-1
CDR3 DNA: TGTGCCAGCAGCGTAGGGGGACTAGCGGGAGAAGAGACCCAGTACTTC; CDR3 protein: CASSVGGLAGEETQYF; clone size: .; CDR3 length: 16; D gene: TRBD2; V gene: TRBV9; J gene: TRBJ2-5
CDR3 DNA: TGCAGTGTTTGGACAGGGCTAGGCTACACCTTC; CDR3 protein: CSVWTGLGYTF; clone size: .; CDR3 length: 11; D gene: TRBD1; V gene: TRBV20-1; J gene: TRBJ1-2
CDR3 DNA: TGTGCCAGCAGCCCCAGCGCCCAGGCCAGGTACGAGCAGTACTTC; CDR3 protein: CASSPSAQARYEQYF; clone size: .; CDR3 length: 15; D gene: .; V gene: TRBV9; J gene: TRBJ2-7
CDR3 DNA: TGTGCCAGCAGCATTAGCGGGAACTCCTACGAGCAGTACTTC; CDR3 protein: CASSISGNSYEQYF; clone size: few; CDR3 length: 14; D gene: TRBD2; V gene: TRBV7-6; J gene: TRBJ2-7
CDR3 DNA: TGTGCCAGCAGTGAATCCACAGATACGCAGTATTTT; CDR3 protein: CASSESTDTQYF; clone size: .; CDR3 length: 12; D gene: .; V gene: TRBV27; J gene: TRBJ2-3
CDR3 DNA: TGTGCCAGCAGCTTAGGTTATAGCGGGAGGCGGACCTACGAGCAGTACTTC; CDR3 protein: CASSLGYSGRRTYEQYF; clone size: .; CDR3 length: 17; D gene: TRBD2; V gene: TRBV7-9; J gene: TRBJ2-7
CDR3 DNA: TGTGCCAGCAGCTTGGTGGGCAGGAACTACGAGCAGTACTTC; CDR3 protein: CASSLVGRNYEQYF; clone size: .; CDR3 length: 14; D gene: .; V gene: TRBV5-6; J gene: TRBJ2-7
CDR3 DNA: TGTGCCAGCAGTGAACCGGGCCTCACTGAAGCTTTCTTT; CDR3 protein: CASSEPGLTEAFF; clone size: few; CDR3 length: 13; D gene: .; V gene: TRBV2; J gene: TRBJ1-1